This T cell receptor beta chain was sequenced in a study of cytomegalovirus exposure and HLA in healthy donors listed by TCRdb under 2017. Describing the broader study: In an earlier analysis of approximately 640 of the donors, 276 Gb of sequence data and 95 million to 130 million unique TCR beta sequences from approximately 180 million T cells were reported. The study used immunosequencing to profile the T cell repertoires of hundreds of subjects and linked those repertoires to cytomegalovirus serostatus. An early release that covered fewer than 750 HLA-typed donors contained approximately 320 gigabases of sequencing data and tens of millions of unique TCR sequences. Donor age, sex, ethnicity and CMV serostatus were compiled together with the repertoire data. Class I and class II HLA loci were covered by the typing at four-digit resolution. The genetic ancestry cluster associated with self-reported Caucasian donors included around four fifths of the 300 to 450 genotyped donors. A later genetic analysis took genome-wide SNP genotypes for about 55% of the roughly 670 donors and used that subset as a discovery cohort. The study combined high-throughput TCR immunosequencing, statistical association of individual TCRs with disease status, and machine learning to predict cytomegalovirus infection status. In a later analysis, previously published TCR beta repertoires from hundreds of donors were re-analyzed and high-resolution HLA genotyping was added so that TCR occurrence patterns could be studied. The later analysis used no new phenotypic data to find candidate immune exposures, relying instead on TCR beta sequences and their occurrence across donors. Roughly 5 DR-DQ haplotypes were handled as single units for association and clustering, since linkage in the cohort was strong. An earlier analysis of some 600 of the donors applied high-throughput TCR beta sequencing to assess whether each TCR beta V gene segment acted as functional or pseudogenic. On average, roughly 250,000 unique TCR beta nucleotide sequences were sequenced per donor among roughly 430 genotyped donors of the cohort, with 15% to 20% of those sequences being non-productive. All discovery cohort repertoires had been generated using a single sequencing platform. Typing coverage differed by locus: A, B, C, DRB1 and DQB1 were typed in roughly 620-630 donors, DQA1 in about 510, DPA1 in roughly 590, and DPB1 in around 440. Along with the roughly 670-subject first cohort, a separate validation cohort of over a hundred different subjects was used. The aim of the study was to test whether cataloging public T cell receptors could identify signatures of past pathogen exposure. Findings and caveats that apply to the study as a whole: Three of the identified cytomegalovirus-associated TCR beta chains were confirmed in vitro to be specific for cytomegalovirus antigens. Because some donors lacked HLA typing at each locus, the association tests relied only on the typed subset. Because counts were too low, roughly 16 rarely observed V segments, including chromosome 9 orphons, were excluded from the earlier analysis of under 650 of the donors. The sequencing pipeline was judged likely to have produced a cluster of highly shared sequence variants as a technical artifact. Most TCR sequences were seen in very few donors, while some public TCRs were found in many individuals. A later analysis reported that several top co-occurrence clusters appeared linked to parvovirus B19, influenza, CMV and Epstein-Barr virus. This cohort had only TCR beta chains sequenced, and the lack of alpha or paired-chain data limited which features could be detected. Assigning TCR associations to individual alleles was difficult when HLA alleles, especially DR and DQ, strongly co-occurred. Compared with the approximately 700-donor mean, donors in an Asian-associated ancestry cluster had fewer N-insertions in productive TCRs, according to a later genetic analysis. In a later genetic analysis, a missense DCLRE1C variant was associated with V-gene and J-gene trimming of TCR beta chains, and the association was replicated in an independent cohort. Linkage disequilibrium might explain the correlated functional status among segregating V segments, but an unknown experimental factor could not be excluded. The classifier was reported to diagnose cytomegalovirus status with high specificity and sensitivity in both the original cohort and the validation cohort. In the study, approximately 160 TCR beta chains were listed as associated with cytomegalovirus. An earlier analysis of around 540 of the donors showed that most TCR beta V segments appeared in productive rearrangements either about 87% or about 30% of the time, which broadly matched IMGT annotations. CMV serostatus was the only immune exposure information available for the cohort. Sequencing depth was assumed to be roughly uniform across donors in the presence/absence analyses, though that assumption may not hold. The authors suggested that the approach could potentially be extended to other disease states and immunological phenotypes. Most CMV-associated TCR beta chains appeared to be HLA-restricted in a later analysis, and the HLA associations seemed to be driven largely by CMV exposure. According to a later analysis, TCR association rates differed among HLA loci, with DRB1 alleles showing the most associated TCRs and HLA-C alleles showing the fewest. A further reported finding was that TCR beta sequences accurately predicted the HLA-A and HLA-B alleles for most subjects in the first cohort. Specific HLA alleles were associated with 15,000 to 20,000 TCR beta sequences at a false discovery rate of 0.05 in a later analysis. A later analysis found that HLA-associated TCR beta chains were more clonally expanded and had lower generation probabilities than equally common non-associated chains.

To prepare the library, the immunoSEQ multiplex PCR assay was applied. For the multiplex PCR, a mixture combining 60 forward primers for TCR Vbeta segments and 13 reverse primers for TCR Jbeta segments was used. A multiplex PCR assay on genomic DNA amplified the CDR3 region of rearranged TCR beta genes. On the Illumina HiSeq System, the amplified TCR beta libraries were sequenced as 87-base-pair reads. The study's own analysis went as follows. A later analysis counted about 76 million unique TCR beta chains across the 666 repertoires, and about 10 million of these chains were shared by at least two donors. Raw reads were error-corrected and collapsed into unique sequences with a nearest-neighbor algorithm that merged closely related sequences to remove PCR and sequencing errors. V, D and J gene segments were assigned by aligning CDR3 sequences to IMGT reference sequences. For a sequence to be retained, at least a six-nucleotide match to both a V gene segment and a J gene segment was required. Rearrangements were called productive when the CDR3 lacked stop codons and stayed in frame with V and J; all others were non-productive. Following IMGT convention, CDR3 was defined as the stretch from the second conserved V-encoded cysteine to the conserved J-encoded phenylalanine. Sequences without an unambiguous match to a single V gene segment were excluded from the earlier analysis of several hundred of the donors. In an earlier analysis of some 590 of the donors, a V segment was called functional when productive rearrangements were above 56.7%, and segregating when the standard deviation between donors exceeded 5%. To diagnose cytomegalovirus status from the catalog of TCR beta chain sequences, a statistical classification framework was built. V and J gene assignment, in a later analysis, came from comparing TCR nucleotide sequences with IMGT/GENE-DB human TR gene sequences. The TCRdist pipeline was used in a later analysis to assign CDR3 sequences and most-parsimonious VDJ recombination scenarios. A later analysis defined each TCR beta chain by its CDR3 amino acid sequence plus V-gene family, and excluded reads lacking a unique V-gene family. A later analysis removed 550 to 650 highly shared, low-generation-probability nucleotide sequences to deal with suspected cross-contamination and a sequencing artifact. A later analysis calculated a clonal expansion index for each public chain from normalized within-repertoire ranks of inferred template counts. In a later analysis, generation probabilities were computed using a VDJ recombination model fitted to out-of-frame rearrangements, and the results were checked against IGoR. In a later analysis, hypergeometric tests were used to score TCR-TCR, TCR-HLA and TCR-CMV co-occurrence, with a repertoire-size bias correction applied to TCR pairs. False discovery rates were estimated in a later analysis by permuting HLA or CMV assignments 20 times. A later analysis grouped co-occurring TCRs with DBSCAN, adding TCRdist sequence similarity when clustering within HLA-allele-positive subsets. Repertoires with fewer than 30,000 or more than 120,000 public chains were left out of co-occurrence clustering, as were five repertoires with anomalous nucleotide sharing. The table comes from immuneACCESS by way of TCRdb, which keeps in-frame sequences with V and J called. Part of the clones is missing from these tables; in studies checked, under half for an unresolved V gene and the rest for unknown reasons. The V and J calls and the clone size are those of that table, but D and trimming were determined from the DNA. The sample table holds some 130,000 clones, of which roughly 9% were seen once. Roughly 7.2% of the sample lies in the top ten.

This clone appeared a few times. Its antigen remains undetermined. Base qualities were left out, and no much larger clone turns up one base away. In total, approximately 690 healthy bone marrow donors made up the cohort. At the time of sampling, every cohort member was nominally healthy, though immune exposures that went unrecorded were likely present. The donor tested CMV seropositive, placing the donor among the 250 to 300 seropositive members of the cohort. Every donor gave a peripheral blood sample, and the peripheral blood mononuclear cells from that sample were used for TCR beta sequencing. Genomic DNA extraction from the blood cell samples was performed with the Qiagen DNeasy Blood Extraction Kit. The source of this sequence is a woman aged 40 to 50 in good health and CMV-seropositive. The sequenced sample consisted of PBMCs.

The nucleotides read TGTGCCAGCAGCGGTAGGGTGCGGGGGGGCTCCTACAATGAGCAGTTCTTC. The translation is CASSGRVRGGSYNEQFF. Recombination linked TRBV7-9 to TRBJ2-1; 9 central nucleotides agree with TRBD2. The CDR3 holds 17 amino acids from the cysteine to the phenylalanine. The sequence is cut down to CDR3 DNA, 51 bases in frame from base 1. The germline V and J ends show losses of 5 bases and 0 bases respectively, and no gene match explains 8 bases of the junction. CDR1 and CDR2, per the germline V gene (reference sequence), are SEHNR and FQNEAQ.